This entry lists 13 T cell receptor beta chains sequenced from one sample in a study of blood T cell repertoires in COVID-19. Here immunoSEQ multiplex PCR was the method, and the copy in TCRdb shows in-frame clones only, minus some. The table lists 70,000 to 95,000 clones, roughly 90% of them singletons. Sequencing input: peripheral blood. All receptors derive from a middle-aged man with COVID-19, enrolled during active disease.

This clone occurred a few times. The chain joins TRBV5-1 to TRBJ1-5; no definite D call. CDR1 is SGHRS, CDR2 YFSETQ, per germline. This CDR3 is built from 15 residues. V lost 0 bases, J lost 1 base, and 8 bases lay in between. The CDR3 here is CASSLEGGSNQPQHF. CDR3 bases: TGCGCCAGCAGCTTGGAGGGAGGCAGCAATCAGCCCCAGCATTTT.

The chain joins TRBV7-3 to TRBJ2-2, with D possibly being TRBD1 (6 bases). CDR3 length: 14 residues. Germline loops: CDR1 SGHTA, CDR2 FQGTGA. Trimming pared 9 bases from V and 7 bases from J, leaving 18 bases between. Here the CDR3 reads CASNTGSASGELFF. The CDR3 coding sequence is TGTGCCAGTAACACAGGGTCCGCTAGCGGGGAGCTGTTTTTT. The full variable domain, completed using reference TRBV7-3 and TRBJ2-2, is GAGVSQTPSNKVTEKGKYVELRCDPISGHTALYWYRQSLGQGPEFLIYFQGTGAADDSGLPNDRFFAVRPEGSVSTLKIQRTERGDSAVYLCASNTGSASGELFFGEGSRLTVL.

Only one count was recorded for this clone. The CDR3 here is CASSERLTSGRSYEQYF. The CDR3 region has the DNA TGTGCCAGCAGTGAGCGCCTTACTAGCGGACGATCCTACGAGCAGTACTTC. V and J are TRBV6-1 and TRBJ2-7, with TRBD2 matching over 8 bases. The CDR3 contains 17 residues. Germline lookup yields CDR1 MNHNS and CDR2 SASEGT. V was pared by 3 bases and J by 1 base, with 11 bases of the junction left unmatched.

The chain uses TRBV28 and TRBJ1-2, with D unclear. Trimming shortened V by 6 bases and J by 1 base, and 9 bases separated the two germline ends. CDR1 and CDR2 (germline): MDHEN, SYDVKM. CDR3 length: 13 residues. The CDR3 DNA reads as TGTGCCAGCAGGGTGACGGGTAACTATGGCTACACCTTC. It is translated as CASRVTGNYGYTF.

This clone was recorded once. At one boundary the junction diverges from the germline segment, which might be a read error. This chain links TRBV28 with TRBJ2-7; 9 bases agree with TRBD2. Germline values: CDR1 MDHEN, CDR2 SYDVKM. The CDR3 length is 12 residues. The CDR3 DNA is TGTGCCAGCAGTCCAACACCGGGACTAGCTACTTTC. Its translation: CASSPTPGLATF.

Written as DNA, the CDR3 is TGTGCCAGTAGTATAGATCCGGGCAGGGGATATCAGCCCCAGCATTTT. It codes for CASSIDPGRGYQPQHF. This rearrangement joins TRBV19 to TRBJ1-5; possible D gene TRBD1, 6 bases. Germline V gene lookup returns CDR1 LNHDA and CDR2 SQIVND (reference sequence). With 0 bases removed from V and 5 bases from J, the gap between germline ends came to 14 bases. This CDR3 comprises 16 residues.

The genes are TRBV5-1 and TRBJ2-1; unclear D gene. The CDR3 is 12 residues long. The V end lost 0 bases, the J end lost 8 bases, and 6 bases lay between the germline ends. Germline V gene lookup returns CDR1 SGHRS and CDR2 YFSETQ. The CDR3 loop reads CASSLAKHEQFF. Written as DNA, the CDR3 is TGCGCCAGCAGCTTGGCCAAGCATGAGCAGTTCTTC.

Comment on this clone: The junction departs from germline at one end; a sequencing error may be responsible. CDR3 amino acids: CASSRSGDTGNF. For the CDR3, the DNA is TGTGCCAGCTCGAGGAGTGGGGACACGGGAAACTTC. The chain recombines TRBV2 with TRBJ2-5, with a weak D call TRBD1 (6 bases). Germline values: CDR1 SNHLY, CDR2 FYNNEI. This CDR3 comprises 12 residues.

This chain connects TRBV6-1 to TRBJ2-1; D not resolved. V was trimmed by 3 bases and J by 5 bases, leaving 11 bases between them. The CDR3 sequence is 14 residues long. Germline values: CDR1 MNHNS, CDR2 SASEGT. CDR3 sequence reads: CASSDSYFNNEQFF. The CDR3 nucleotides read TGTGCCAGCAGTGATTCCTACTTCAACAATGAGCAGTTCTTC.

This sequence joins TRBV6-5 and TRBJ2-2; no clear D. CDR1 is MNHEY, CDR2 SVGAGI, per germline. The CDR3 covers 14 residues. V was pared by 6 bases and J by 3 bases, with 11 bases between. This chain's CDR3 is CASRGRSDTGELFF. The CDR3 DNA reads TGTGCCAGCAGAGGCAGGTCGGACACCGGGGAGCTGTTTTTT.

This sequence joins TRBV18 and TRBJ1-6; D perhaps matches TRBD1 (5 bases). The V and J ends lost 1 base and 6 bases respectively, with 10 bases between them. CDR3 length equals 15 residues. Per germline, CDR1 KGHSH and CDR2 LQKENI. The CDR3 here is CASSPQGNANSPLHF. The DNA of the CDR3 is TGTGCCAGCTCACCACAGGGGAACGCTAATTCACCCCTCCACTTT.

CDR3 sequence reads: CASSDPGDTEAFF. The DNA for the CDR3 is TGTGCCAGCAGTGATCCAGGGGACACTGAAGCTTTCTTT. This chain joins TRBV25-1 and TRBJ1-1; TRBD1 might be the D (6 bases). Germline assignment: CDR1 MGHDK and CDR2 SYGVNS. The CDR3 consists of 13 residues. The V gene lost 3 bases and the J gene lost 3 bases, with 8 bases spanning the gap. Filled out from reference TRBV25-1 and TRBJ1-1, the complete variable domain reads EADIYQTPRYLVIGTGKKITLECSQTMGHDKMYWYQQDPGMELHLIHYSYGVNSTEKGDLSSESTVSRIRTEHFPLTLESARPSHTSQYLCASSDPGDTEAFFGQGTRLTVV.

V and J are TRBV28 and TRBJ1-1; 8 positions match TRBD1. The CDR3 is 14 residues long. Germline CDR1 and CDR2: MDHEN and SYDVKM. J lost 1 base, V lost 4 bases, and 2 bases had no gene match. The CDR3 bases are TGTGCCAGCAGTTCAGGGGGCGAGAACACTGAAGCTTTCTTT. Translated: CASSSGGENTEAFF. The entire variable domain, with the rest obtained from reference TRBV28 and TRBJ1-1, is as follows: DVKVTQSSRYLVKRTGEKVFLECVQDMDHENMFWYRQDPGLGLRLIYFSYDVKMKEKGDIPEGYSVSREKKERFSLILESASTNQTSMYLCASSSGGENTEAFFGQGTRLTVV.